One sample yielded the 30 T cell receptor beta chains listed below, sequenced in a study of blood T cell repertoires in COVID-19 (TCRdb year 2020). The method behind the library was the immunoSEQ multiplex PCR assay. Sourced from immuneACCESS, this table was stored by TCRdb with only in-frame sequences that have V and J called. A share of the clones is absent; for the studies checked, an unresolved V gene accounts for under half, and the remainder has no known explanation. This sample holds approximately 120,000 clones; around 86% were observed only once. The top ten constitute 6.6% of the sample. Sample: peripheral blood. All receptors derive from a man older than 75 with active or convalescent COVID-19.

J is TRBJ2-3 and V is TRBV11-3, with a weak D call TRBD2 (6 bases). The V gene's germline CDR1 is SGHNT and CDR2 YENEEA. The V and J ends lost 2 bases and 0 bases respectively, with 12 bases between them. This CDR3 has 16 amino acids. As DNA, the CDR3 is TGTGCCAGCAGCTTAAGGGGAGGACTAAGCACAGATACGCAGTATTTT. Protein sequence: CASSLRGGLSTDTQYF.

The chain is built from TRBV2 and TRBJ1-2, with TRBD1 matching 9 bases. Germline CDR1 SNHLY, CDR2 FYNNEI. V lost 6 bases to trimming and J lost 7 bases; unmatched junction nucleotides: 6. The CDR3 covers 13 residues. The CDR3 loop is CASRPGTGFGYTF. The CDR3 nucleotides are TGTGCCAGCAGACCCGGGACAGGGTTTGGCTACACCTTC.

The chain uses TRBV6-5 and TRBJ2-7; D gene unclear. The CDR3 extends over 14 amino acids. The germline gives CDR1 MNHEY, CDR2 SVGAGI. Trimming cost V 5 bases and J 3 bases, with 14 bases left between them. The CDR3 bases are TGTGCCAGCAGTACACAGAGTTCCCTCTACGAGCAGTACTTC. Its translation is CASSTQSSLYEQYF.

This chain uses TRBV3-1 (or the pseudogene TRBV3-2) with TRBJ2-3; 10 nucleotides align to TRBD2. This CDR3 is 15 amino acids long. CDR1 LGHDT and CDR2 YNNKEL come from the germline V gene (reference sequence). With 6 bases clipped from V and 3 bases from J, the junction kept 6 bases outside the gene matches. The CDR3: CASSRTSGATDTQYF. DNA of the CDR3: TGTGCCAGCAGTCGCACTAGCGGGGCGACAGATACGCAGTATTTT.

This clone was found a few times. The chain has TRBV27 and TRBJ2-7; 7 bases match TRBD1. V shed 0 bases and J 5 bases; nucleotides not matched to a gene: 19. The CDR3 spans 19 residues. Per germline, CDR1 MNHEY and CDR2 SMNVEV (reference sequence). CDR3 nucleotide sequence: TGTGCCAGCAGTTTATCTCTAGTTGAATTGGGCAGGGGGAAAAACGAGCAGTACTTC. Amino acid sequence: CASSLSLVELGRGKNEQYF.

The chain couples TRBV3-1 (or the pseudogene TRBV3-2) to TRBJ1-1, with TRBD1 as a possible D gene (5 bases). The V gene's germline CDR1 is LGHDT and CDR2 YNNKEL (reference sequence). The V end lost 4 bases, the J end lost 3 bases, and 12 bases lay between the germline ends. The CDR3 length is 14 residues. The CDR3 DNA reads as TGTGCCAGCAGCCGAAGTGAAGGGGACACTGAAGCTTTCTTT. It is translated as CASSRSEGDTEAFF.

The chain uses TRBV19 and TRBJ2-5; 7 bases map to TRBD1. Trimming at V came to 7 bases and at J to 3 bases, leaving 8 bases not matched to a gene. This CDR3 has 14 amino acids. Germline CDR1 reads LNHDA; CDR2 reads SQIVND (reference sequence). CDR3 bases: TGTGCCAGTACCGATCGGACAGGAAAAGAGACCCAGTACTTC. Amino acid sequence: CASTDRTGKETQYF.

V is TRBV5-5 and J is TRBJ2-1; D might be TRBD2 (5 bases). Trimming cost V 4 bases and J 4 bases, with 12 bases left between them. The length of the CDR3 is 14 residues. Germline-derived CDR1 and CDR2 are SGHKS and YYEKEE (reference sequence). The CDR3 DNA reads TGTGCCAGCAGCCTCACTGGGAGTTACAATGAGCAGTTCTTC. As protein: CASSLTGSYNEQFF.

CDR3 bases: TGTGCCAGCGGTCACCACGGCGGTAAAAACATTCAGTACTTC. This gives the protein CASGHHGGKNIQYF. The genes are TRBV6-5 and TRBJ2-4, with D unclear. Germline CDR1 reads MNHEY; CDR2 reads SVGAGI. The germline V and J ends were trimmed by 8 bases and 4 bases, with 15 bases remaining between them. The CDR3 is 14 residues long.

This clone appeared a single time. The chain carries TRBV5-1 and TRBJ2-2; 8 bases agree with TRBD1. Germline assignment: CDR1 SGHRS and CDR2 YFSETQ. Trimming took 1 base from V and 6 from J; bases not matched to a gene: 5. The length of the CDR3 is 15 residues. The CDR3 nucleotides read TGCGCCAGCAGCTTGCGGACAGGGTTGGCCGGGGAGCTGTTTTTT. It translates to CASSLRTGLAGELFF. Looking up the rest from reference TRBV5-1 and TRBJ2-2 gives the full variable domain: KAGVTQTPRYLIKTRGQQVTLSCSPISGHRSVSWYQQTPGQGLQFLFEYFSETQRNKGNFPGRFSGRQFSNSRSEMNVSTLELGDSALYLCASSLRTGLAGELFFGEGSRLTVL.

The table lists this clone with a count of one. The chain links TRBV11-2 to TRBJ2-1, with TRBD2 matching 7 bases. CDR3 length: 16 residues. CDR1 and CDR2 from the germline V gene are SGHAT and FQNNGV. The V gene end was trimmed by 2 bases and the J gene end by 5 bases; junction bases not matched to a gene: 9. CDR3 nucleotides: TGTGCCAGCAGCTTAATTACGGGAGGCTGGGACAATGAGCAGTTCTTC. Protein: CASSLITGGWDNEQFF.

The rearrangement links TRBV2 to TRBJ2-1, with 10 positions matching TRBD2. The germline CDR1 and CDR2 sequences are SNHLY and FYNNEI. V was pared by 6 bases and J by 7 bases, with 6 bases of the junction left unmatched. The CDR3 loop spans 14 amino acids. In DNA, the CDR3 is TGTGCCAGCAGAGCCGGGACTAGCGTTAATGAGCAGTTCTTC. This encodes CASRAGTSVNEQFF.

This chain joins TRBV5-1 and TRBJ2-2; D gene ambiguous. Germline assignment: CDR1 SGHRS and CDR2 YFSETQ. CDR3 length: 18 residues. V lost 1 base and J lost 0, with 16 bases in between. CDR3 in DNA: TGCGCCAGCAGCTTGTGGGCAGCCAGCACGCCGAACACCGGGGAGCTGTTTTTT. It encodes CASSLWAASTPNTGELFF.

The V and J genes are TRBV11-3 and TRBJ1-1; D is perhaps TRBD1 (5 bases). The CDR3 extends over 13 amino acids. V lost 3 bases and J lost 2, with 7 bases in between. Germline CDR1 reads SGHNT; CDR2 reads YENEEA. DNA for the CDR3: TGTGCCAGCAGCTTTGGGGCCAACACTGAAGCTTTCTTT. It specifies CASSFGANTEAFF.

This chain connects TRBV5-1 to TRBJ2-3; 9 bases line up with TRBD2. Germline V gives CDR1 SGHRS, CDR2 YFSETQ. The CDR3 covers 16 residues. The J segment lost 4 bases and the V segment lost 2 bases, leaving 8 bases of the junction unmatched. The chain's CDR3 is CASSLAGGFKADTQYF. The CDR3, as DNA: TGCGCCAGCAGCTTAGCGGGGGGCTTCAAGGCAGATACGCAGTATTTT.

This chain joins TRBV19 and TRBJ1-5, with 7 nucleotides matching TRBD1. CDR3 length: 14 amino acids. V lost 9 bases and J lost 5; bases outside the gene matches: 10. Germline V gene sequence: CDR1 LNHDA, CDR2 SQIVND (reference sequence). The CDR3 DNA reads TGTGCCAGCGAGGGACAGCGGCGGGATCAGCCCCAGCATTTT. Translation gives CASEGQRRDQPQHF.

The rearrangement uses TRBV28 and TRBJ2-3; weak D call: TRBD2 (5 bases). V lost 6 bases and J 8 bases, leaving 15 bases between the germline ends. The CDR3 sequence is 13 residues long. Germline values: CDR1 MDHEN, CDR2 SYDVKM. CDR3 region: CASRAGRGGTQYF. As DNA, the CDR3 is TGTGCCAGCAGGGCGGGCCGCGGAGGTACGCAGTATTTT.

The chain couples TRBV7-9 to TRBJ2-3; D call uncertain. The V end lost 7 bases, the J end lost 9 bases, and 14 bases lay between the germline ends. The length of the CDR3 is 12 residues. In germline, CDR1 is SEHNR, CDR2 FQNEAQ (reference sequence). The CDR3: CASTWVLGTQYF. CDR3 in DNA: TGTGCCAGCACCTGGGTTTTGGGCACGCAGTATTTT.

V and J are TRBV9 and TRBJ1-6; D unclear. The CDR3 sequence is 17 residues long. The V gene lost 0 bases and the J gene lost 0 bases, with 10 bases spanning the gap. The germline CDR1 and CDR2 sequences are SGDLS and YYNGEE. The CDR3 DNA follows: TGTGCCAGCAGCGTAGCTACTCACAGCTCCTATAATTCACCCCTCCACTTT. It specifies CASSVATHSSYNSPLHF.

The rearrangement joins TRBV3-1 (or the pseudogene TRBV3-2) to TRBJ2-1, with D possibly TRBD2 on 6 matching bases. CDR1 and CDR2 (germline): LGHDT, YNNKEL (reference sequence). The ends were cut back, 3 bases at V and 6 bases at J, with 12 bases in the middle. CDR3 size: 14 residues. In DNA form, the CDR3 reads TGTGCCAGCAGCCAGGGGGGTTTAGGCAATGAGCAGTTCTTC. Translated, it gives CASSQGGLGNEQFF.

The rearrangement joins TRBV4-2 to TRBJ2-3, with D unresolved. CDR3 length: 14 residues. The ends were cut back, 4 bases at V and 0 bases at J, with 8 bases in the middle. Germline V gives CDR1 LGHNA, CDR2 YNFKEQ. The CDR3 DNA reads TGTGCCAGCAGCCCAGGCACCAGCACAGATACGCAGTATTTT. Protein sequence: CASSPGTSTDTQYF.

Here the CDR3 reads CASKGGRSNQPQHF. The CDR3 bases are TGTGCCAGCAAGGGAGGCCGTAGCAATCAGCCCCAGCATTTT. The V gene is TRBV2, the J gene TRBJ1-5; no reliable D call. The CDR3 has 14 amino acids. Germline values: CDR1 SNHLY, CDR2 FYNNEI. V shed 7 bases and J shed 0 bases, with 10 bases lying between them.

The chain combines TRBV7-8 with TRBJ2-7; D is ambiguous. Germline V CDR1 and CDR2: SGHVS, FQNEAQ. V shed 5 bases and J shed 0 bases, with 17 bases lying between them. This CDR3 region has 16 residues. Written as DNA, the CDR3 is TGTGCCAGCAGCAACCAGTTACGGTGGAGCTCCTACGAGCAGTACTTC. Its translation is CASSNQLRWSSYEQYF.

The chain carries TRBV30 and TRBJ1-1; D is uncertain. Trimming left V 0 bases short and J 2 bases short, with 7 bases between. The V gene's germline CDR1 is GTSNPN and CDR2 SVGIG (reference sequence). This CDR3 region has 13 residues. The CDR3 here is CAWSVLSNTEAFF. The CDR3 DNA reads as TGTGCCTGGAGTGTACTAAGTAACACTGAAGCTTTCTTT. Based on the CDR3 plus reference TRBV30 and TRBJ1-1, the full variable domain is SQTIHQWPATLVQPVGSPLSLECTVEGTSNPNLYWYRQAAGRGLQLLFYSVGIGQISSEVPQNLSASRPQDRQFILSSKKLLLSDSGFYLCAWSVLSNTEAFFGQGTRLTVV.

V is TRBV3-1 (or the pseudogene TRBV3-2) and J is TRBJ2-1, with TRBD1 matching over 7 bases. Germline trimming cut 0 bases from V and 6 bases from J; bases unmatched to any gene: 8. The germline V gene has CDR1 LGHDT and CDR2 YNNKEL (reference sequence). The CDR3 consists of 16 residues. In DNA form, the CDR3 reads TGTGCCAGCAGCCAAGATCTGAGGAGACAGGGCAATGAGCAGTTCTTC. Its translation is CASSQDLRRQGNEQFF.

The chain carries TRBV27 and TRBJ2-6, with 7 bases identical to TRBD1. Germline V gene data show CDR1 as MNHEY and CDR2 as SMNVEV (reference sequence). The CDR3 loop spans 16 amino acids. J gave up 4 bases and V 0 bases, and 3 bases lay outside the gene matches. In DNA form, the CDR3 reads TGTGCCAGCAGTTTATCAGGGGGCGCGGGGGCCAACGTCCTGACTTTC. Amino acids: CASSLSGGAGANVLTF. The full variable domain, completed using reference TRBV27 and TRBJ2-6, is EAQVTQNPRYLITVTGKKLTVTCSQNMNHEYMSWYRQDPGLGLRQIYYSMNVEVTDKGDVPEGYKVSRKEKRNFPLILESPSPNQTSLYFCASSLSGGAGANVLTFGAGSRLTVL.

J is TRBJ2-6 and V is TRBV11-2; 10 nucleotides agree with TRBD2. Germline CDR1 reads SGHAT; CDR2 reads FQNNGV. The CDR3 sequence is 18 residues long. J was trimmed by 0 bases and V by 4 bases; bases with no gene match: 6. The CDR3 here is CASSYTSGISSGANVLTF. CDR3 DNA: TGTGCCAGCAGCTACACTAGCGGGATCAGCTCTGGGGCCAACGTCCTGACTTTC.

This chain's CDR3 is CASSYARDRDFETQYF. In nucleotides, the CDR3 is TGTGCCAGCAGTTACGCGAGGGACAGGGATTTCGAGACCCAGTACTTC. The chain employs TRBV6-2 or TRBV6-3 and TRBJ2-5; 9 nucleotides line up with TRBD1. CDR3 length: 16 residues. Germline-derived CDR1 and CDR2 are MNHEY and SVGEGT. Trimming cost V 2 bases and J 5 bases; bases outside gene matches: 9.

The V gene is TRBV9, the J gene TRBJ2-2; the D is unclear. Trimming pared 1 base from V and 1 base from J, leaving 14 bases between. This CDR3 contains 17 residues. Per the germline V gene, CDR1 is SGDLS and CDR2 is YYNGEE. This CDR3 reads CASSVRSGSLNTGELFF. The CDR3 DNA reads TGTGCCAGCAGCGTACGTTCTGGCAGTTTGAACACCGGGGAGCTGTTTTTT.

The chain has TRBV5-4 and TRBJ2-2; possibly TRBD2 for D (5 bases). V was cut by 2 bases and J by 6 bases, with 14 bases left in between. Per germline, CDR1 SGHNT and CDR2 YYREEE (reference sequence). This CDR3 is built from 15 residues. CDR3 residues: CASSFPLAKAGELFF. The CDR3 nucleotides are TGTGCCAGCAGCTTCCCGCTAGCAAAGGCCGGGGAGCTGTTTTTT.